The 17 T cell receptor beta chains listed next were all sequenced from one sample in a study of blood T cell repertoires in COVID-19. Libraries were prepared by immunoSEQ multiplex PCR; TCRdb keeps only in-frame clonotypes and omits some of them. The repertoire holds 150,000 to 200,000 clones, with 85% to 90% as singletons. What was sequenced was peripheral blood. The receptors stem from a man aged 45 to 65 with acute or convalescent COVID-19.

The CDR3 DNA follows: TGTGCCAGCAGGGCCGGGACTAGCGACACCGGGGAGCTGTTTTTT. This translates into CASRAGTSDTGELFF. V is TRBV7-9 and J is TRBJ2-2, with 10 positions matching TRBD2. Germline V CDR1 and CDR2: SEHNR, FQNEAQ (reference sequence). This CDR3 is 15 amino acids long. V lost 6 bases and J lost 3; bases outside the gene matches: 4.

The rearrangement joins TRBV7-3 to TRBJ2-6, with no clear D. The germline gives CDR1 SGHTA, CDR2 FQGTGA. This CDR3 is 16 amino acids long. The V end was cut by 3 bases, the J end by 2 bases, with 11 bases between. CDR3 sequence reads: CASSFPDTAGANVLTF. Written as DNA, the CDR3 is TGTGCCAGCAGCTTTCCAGACACAGCTGGGGCCAACGTCCTGACTTTC. Together with reference TRBV7-3 and TRBJ2-6, the CDR3 gives the full variable domain: GAGVSQTPSNKVTEKGKYVELRCDPISGHTALYWYRQSLGQGPEFLIYFQGTGAADDSGLPNDRFFAVRPEGSVSTLKIQRTERGDSAVYLCASSFPDTAGANVLTFGAGSRLTVL.

The chain employs TRBV28 and TRBJ2-7; D is possibly TRBD2 (5 bases). The CDR3 contains 13 residues. Germline V lookup: CDR1 MDHEN, CDR2 SYDVKM. Trimming pared 4 bases from V and 5 bases from J, leaving 12 bases between. CDR3 protein: CASSSPGENEQYF. The CDR3 DNA sequence: TGTGCCAGCAGTTCCCCCGGGGAAAACGAGCAGTACTTC. Full variable domain (missing parts from reference TRBV28 and TRBJ2-7): DVKVTQSSRYLVKRTGEKVFLECVQDMDHENMFWYRQDPGLGLRLIYFSYDVKMKEKGDIPEGYSVSREKKERFSLILESASTNQTSMYLCASSSPGENEQYFGPGTRLTVT.

The V and J genes are TRBV5-8 and TRBJ2-1, with 7 bases that match TRBD1. This CDR3 has 15 residues. Germline assignment: CDR1 SGHTS and CDR2 YDEGEE. Germline trimming cut 0 bases from V and 1 base from J; bases unmatched to any gene: 1. The CDR3 sequence is CASSLDRGSYNEQFF. The CDR3 coding sequence is TGTGCCAGCAGCTTGGACAGGGGATCCTACAATGAGCAGTTCTTC. Supplemented by reference TRBV5-8 and TRBJ2-1, the full variable domain reads EAGVTQSPTHLIKTRGQQATLRCSPISGHTSVYWYQQALGLGLQFLLWYDEGEERNRGNFPPRFSGRQFPNYSSELNVNALELEDSALYLCASSLDRGSYNEQFFGPGTRLTVL.

The gene calls are TRBV4-3 and TRBJ1-2, with 10 bases matching TRBD1. With V trimmed by 4 bases and J by 8 bases, 10 bases remained unmatched. The germline V gene has CDR1 LGHNA and CDR2 YSLEER. The CDR3 contains 15 residues. The CDR3 DNA follows: TGCGCCAGCAGCCCGACAGGGGGCGCGATTGAGGGCTACACCTTC. It specifies CASSPTGGAIEGYTF.

V gene TRBV5-1 combines with J gene TRBJ2-1; TRBD1 might be the D (5 bases). Trimming cost V 4 bases and J 7 bases, with 24 bases left between them. The CDR3 has 17 residues. From germline, CDR1 is SGHRS and CDR2 YFSETQ. As DNA, the CDR3 is TGCGCCAGCAGCCCCTCAGGGTCTGCTTCCTCGAATAATGAGCAGTTCTTC. As protein: CASSPSGSASSNNEQFF.

This clone was recorded at least ten times. The chain combines TRBV7-9 with TRBJ2-3; 14 bases are shared with TRBD2. The CDR3 has 15 residues. Trimming removed 4 bases from V and 7 bases from J; junction bases left unmatched: 4. Germline V gene data show CDR1 as SEHNR and CDR2 as FQNEAQ (reference sequence). The CDR3 is CASSSGLAGANTQYF. The CDR3 region has the DNA TGTGCCAGCAGCTCGGGACTAGCGGGAGCGAATACGCAGTATTTT. The full variable domain, in which reference TRBV7-9 and TRBJ2-3 provide the parts outside the CDR3, is DTGVSQNPRHKITKRGQNVTFRCDPISEHNRLYWYRQTLGQGPEFLTYFQNEAQLEKSRLLSDRFSAERPKGSFSTLEIQRTEQGDSAMYLCASSSGLAGANTQYFGPGTRLTVL.

The rearrangement links TRBV27 to TRBJ2-1, with TRBD2 as a possible D gene (5 bases). CDR3 size: 12 residues. Looked up from germline, CDR1 is MNHEY and CDR2 is SMNVEV (reference sequence). V lost 5 bases to trimming and J lost 10 bases, with 12 bases between them. For the CDR3, the DNA is TGTGCCAGCAGTGCGGACTGGGCGGAGCAGTTCTTC. Amino acid sequence: CASSADWAEQFF.

J is TRBJ1-1 and V is TRBV3-1 (or the pseudogene TRBV3-2); perhaps TRBD1 as D (6 bases). The V end lost 2 bases, the J end lost 8 bases, and 18 bases lay between the germline ends. Germline loops: CDR1 LGHDT, CDR2 YNNKEL (reference sequence). The CDR3 contains 15 residues. CDR3 sequence (DNA): TGTGCCAGCAGCCAACACAGGGTCAGCGTCCCCGAAGCTTTCTTT. Translation: CASSQHRVSVPEAFF.

This chain uses TRBV18 with TRBJ2-1, with 7 bases that match TRBD2. The CDR3 is made up of 14 amino acids. Unmatched junction bases numbered 4, after V lost 1 base and J lost 7 bases. Germline CDR1 reads KGHSH; CDR2 reads LQKENI. The chain's CDR3 is CASSPRRGGNEQFF. The CDR3, as DNA: TGTGCCAGCTCACCACGTAGGGGAGGGAATGAGCAGTTCTTC.

This clone came up once. The chain carries TRBV19 and TRBJ1-1; the D is unclear. The germline V gene has CDR1 LNHDA and CDR2 SQIVND (reference sequence). The CDR3 is 16 residues long. The V and J ends lost 2 bases and 1 base respectively, with 14 bases between them. As DNA, the CDR3 is TGTGCCAGTAGTATAACCCGCCGGAGCAGGAACACTGAAGCTTTCTTT. Translated: CASSITRRSRNTEAFF.

V gene TRBV10-3 combines with J gene TRBJ2-5; TRBD1 matches 8 bases. The CDR3 loop spans 15 amino acids. Germline values: CDR1 ENHRY, CDR2 SYGVKD. V shed 3 bases, J shed 5 bases, and the junction held 8 bases outside the gene matches. CDR3 coding DNA: TGTGCCATCAGTGAATCCGGACAGGGCTACGAGACCCAGTACTTC. Encoded protein: CAISESGQGYETQYF.

The rearrangement links TRBV28 to TRBJ1-5, with TRBD1 identical over 9 bases. V was clipped by 4 bases and J by 7 bases; unmatched bases: 8. The germline gives CDR1 MDHEN, CDR2 SYDVKM. CDR3 length: 15 amino acids. This chain's CDR3 is CASSSPQGAGQPQHF. CDR3 DNA sequence: TGTGCCAGCAGTTCCCCACAGGGGGCAGGCCAGCCCCAGCATTTT.

The chain couples TRBV28 to TRBJ1-1; D might be TRBD1 (5 bases). The germline V and J ends were trimmed by 2 bases and 5 bases, with 15 bases remaining between them. CDR1 and CDR2 from the germline V gene are MDHEN and SYDVKM. The CDR3 consists of 15 residues. DNA for the CDR3: TGTGCCAGCAGTTTAACCTCCACAAGGGGAACTGAAGCTTTCTTT. This codes for CASSLTSTRGTEAFF.

The V call is TRBV19, the J call TRBJ2-1; 9 nucleotides agree with TRBD2. The germline CDR1 and CDR2 sequences are LNHDA and SQIVND (reference sequence). CDR3 length: 15 residues. V was clipped by 7 bases and J by 0 bases; unmatched bases: 4. The CDR3: CASKLAGYSYNEQFF. In DNA form, the CDR3 reads TGTGCCAGTAAACTAGCGGGTTACTCCTACAATGAGCAGTTCTTC.

The chain joins TRBV7-2 to TRBJ2-1; the D gene is possibly TRBD2 (5 bases). Germline CDR1 reads SGHTA; CDR2 reads FQGNSA. Deletions cut 4 bases from V and 3 bases from J, with 13 bases between. CDR3 size: 15 residues. CDR3 DNA sequence: TGTGCCAGCAGCTATTTGGTCGGAGGCTACAATGAGCAGTTCTTC. As protein: CASSYLVGGYNEQFF.

The rearrangement links TRBV9 to TRBJ1-5, with D maybe TRBD1 (6 bases). The CDR3 totals 17 residues. In germline, CDR1 is SGDLS, CDR2 YYNGEE. The V gene lost 5 bases and the J gene lost 0 bases, with 18 bases spanning the gap. The CDR3 DNA is TGTGCCAGCAGAGAACACAGGGCCCGATATAGCAATCAGCCCCAGCATTTT. This translates into CASREHRARYSNQPQHF.